This T cell receptor beta chain was observed in a study of metastatic and nonmetastatic thyroid tumors. Study in general: Repertoires from malignant and benign thyroid patients were compared across blood and tumor or nodule tissue. Whole-study results and caveats: Malignant thyroid tumors reportedly had TCR beta diversity that was significantly higher than in benign nodules, in blood and tumor.

No patient received treatment before thyroid surgery. Authors' data handling: Clinicopathological groups supplied CDR3 differences that were used to build a distant-metastasis classifier for papillary thyroid cancer. TCRdb reprocessed the PCR reads via MiXCR. It is TCRdb's table, rather than the study itself, that gives the V and J calls and clone size. In the table there are some 42,000 clones, 25% to 30% of which are singletons. This clone turned up a few times. Its antigen is unidentified. Trimming shortened V by 2 bases and J by 6 bases, and 8 bases separated the two germline ends. The V gene's germline CDR1 is SNHLY and CDR2 FYNNEI. The CDR3 contains 12 residues.

The sequence was collected from a male donor with papillary thyroid cancer or a benign thyroid nodule (not recorded which). Some clones in this sample may be carry-over from other donors' samples. The specimen sequenced was blood. This chain uses TRBV2 with TRBJ2-7, with a weak D call TRBD2 (5 bases). The CDR3 DNA reads TGTGCCAGCAGTGAAAGCGGTGGCGAGCAGTACTTC. This translates into CASSESGGEQYF.